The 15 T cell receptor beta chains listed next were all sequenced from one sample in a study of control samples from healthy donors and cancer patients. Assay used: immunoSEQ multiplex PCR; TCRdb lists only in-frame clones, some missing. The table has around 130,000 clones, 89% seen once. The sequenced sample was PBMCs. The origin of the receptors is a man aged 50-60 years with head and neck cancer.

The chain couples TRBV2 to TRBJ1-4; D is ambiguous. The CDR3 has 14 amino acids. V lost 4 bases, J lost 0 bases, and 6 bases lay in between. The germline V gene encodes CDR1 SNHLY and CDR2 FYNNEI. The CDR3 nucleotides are TGTGCCAGCAGTGTAGGTGCAACTAATGAAAAACTGTTTTTT. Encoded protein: CASSVGATNEKLFF.

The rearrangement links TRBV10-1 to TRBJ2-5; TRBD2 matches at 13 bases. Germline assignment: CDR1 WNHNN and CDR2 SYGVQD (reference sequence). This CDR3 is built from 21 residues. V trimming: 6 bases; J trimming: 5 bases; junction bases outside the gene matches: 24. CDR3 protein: CASRRGGLTSGRPRAGETQYF. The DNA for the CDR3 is TGCGCCAGCAGGCGGGGGGGATTGACTAGCGGGAGGCCCCGGGCTGGGGAGACCCAGTACTTC.

The chain's CDR3 is CASSTRERGSEKLFF. The CDR3 nucleotides are TGTGCCAGCAGCACCCGCGAGAGGGGGAGTGAAAAACTGTTTTTT. The gene calls are TRBV7-9 and TRBJ1-4; a weak D match, TRBD1 (6 bases). Looked up from germline, CDR1 is SEHNR and CDR2 is FQNEAQ (reference sequence). The CDR3 loop spans 15 amino acids. Trimming shortened V by 5 bases and J by 7 bases, and 17 bases separated the two germline ends.

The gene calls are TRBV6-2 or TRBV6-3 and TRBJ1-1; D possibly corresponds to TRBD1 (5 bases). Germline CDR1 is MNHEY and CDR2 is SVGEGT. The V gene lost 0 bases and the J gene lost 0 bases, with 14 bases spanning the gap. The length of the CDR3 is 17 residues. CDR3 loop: CASSYSSREKMNTEAFF. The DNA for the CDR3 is TGTGCCAGCAGTTACTCGTCCAGGGAGAAGATGAACACTGAAGCTTTCTTT.

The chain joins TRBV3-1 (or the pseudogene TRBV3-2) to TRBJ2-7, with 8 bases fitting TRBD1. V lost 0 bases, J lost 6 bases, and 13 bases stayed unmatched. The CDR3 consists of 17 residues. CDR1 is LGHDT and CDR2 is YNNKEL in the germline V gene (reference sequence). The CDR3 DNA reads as TGTGCCAGCAGCCAAGAAGGAGGTGCGGGCAGGGGGCGCGAGCAGTACTTC. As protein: CASSQEGGAGRGREQYF.

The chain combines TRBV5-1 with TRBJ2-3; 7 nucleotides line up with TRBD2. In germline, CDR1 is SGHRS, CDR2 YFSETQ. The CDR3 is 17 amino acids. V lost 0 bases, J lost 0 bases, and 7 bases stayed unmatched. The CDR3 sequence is CASSLEKRGLSTDTQYF. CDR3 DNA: TGCGCCAGCAGCTTGGAGAAGCGGGGCCTCAGCACAGATACGCAGTATTTT.

Here the CDR3 reads CASSLGRASGNEQFF. The CDR3 DNA reads TGTGCCAGCAGTTTAGGACGGGCTAGCGGCAATGAGCAGTTCTTC. The rearrangement uses TRBV27 and TRBJ2-1, with 7 nucleotides matching TRBD2. Looked up from germline, CDR1 is MNHEY and CDR2 is SMNVEV (reference sequence). The CDR3 covers 15 residues. V lost 2 bases to trimming and J lost 6 bases; unmatched junction nucleotides: 7.

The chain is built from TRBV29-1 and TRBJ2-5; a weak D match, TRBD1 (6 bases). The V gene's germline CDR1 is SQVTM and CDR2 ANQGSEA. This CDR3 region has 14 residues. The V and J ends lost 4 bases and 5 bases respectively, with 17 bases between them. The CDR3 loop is CSVVRGRGDETQYF. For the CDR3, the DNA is TGCAGCGTTGTCCGGGGCAGGGGTGATGAGACCCAGTACTTC.

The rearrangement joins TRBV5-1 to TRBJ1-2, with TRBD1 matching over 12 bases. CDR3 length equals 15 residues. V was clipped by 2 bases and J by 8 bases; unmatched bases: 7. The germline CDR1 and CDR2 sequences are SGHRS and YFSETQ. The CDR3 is CASSLPGQGAKGYTF. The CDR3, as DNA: TGCGCCAGCAGCTTACCGGGACAGGGGGCAAAAGGCTACACCTTC.

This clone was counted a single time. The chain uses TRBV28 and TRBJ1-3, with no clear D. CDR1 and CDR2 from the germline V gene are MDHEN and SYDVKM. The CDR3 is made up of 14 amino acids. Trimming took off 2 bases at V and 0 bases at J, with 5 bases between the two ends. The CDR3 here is CASSLPGSGNTIYF. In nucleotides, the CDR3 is TGTGCCAGCAGTTTACCCGGCTCTGGAAACACCATATATTTT. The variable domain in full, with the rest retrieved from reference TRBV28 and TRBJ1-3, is DVKVTQSSRYLVKRTGEKVFLECVQDMDHENMFWYRQDPGLGLRLIYFSYDVKMKEKGDIPEGYSVSREKKERFSLILESASTNQTSMYLCASSLPGSGNTIYFGEGSWLTVV.

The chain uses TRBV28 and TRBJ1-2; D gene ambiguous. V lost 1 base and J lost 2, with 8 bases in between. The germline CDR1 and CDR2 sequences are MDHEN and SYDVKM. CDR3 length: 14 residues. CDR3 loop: CASSLYEGNYGYTF. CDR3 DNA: TGTGCCAGCAGTTTATATGAGGGAAACTATGGCTACACCTTC.

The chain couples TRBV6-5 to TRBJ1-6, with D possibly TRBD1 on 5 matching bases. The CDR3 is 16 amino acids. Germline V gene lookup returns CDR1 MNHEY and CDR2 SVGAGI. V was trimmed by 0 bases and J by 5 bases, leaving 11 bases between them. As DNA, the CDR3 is TGTGCCAGCAGTTACTCGACGGGGGTTGATAATTCACCCCTCCACTTT. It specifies CASSYSTGVDNSPLHF.

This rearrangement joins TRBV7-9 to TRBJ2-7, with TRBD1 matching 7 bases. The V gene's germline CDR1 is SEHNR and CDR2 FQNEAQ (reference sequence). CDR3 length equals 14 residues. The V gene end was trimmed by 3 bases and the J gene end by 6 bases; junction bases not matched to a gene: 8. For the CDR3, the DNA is TGTGCCAGCAGCTTTTGGACAGGTTCGAGCGAGCAGTACTTC. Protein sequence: CASSFWTGSSEQYF.

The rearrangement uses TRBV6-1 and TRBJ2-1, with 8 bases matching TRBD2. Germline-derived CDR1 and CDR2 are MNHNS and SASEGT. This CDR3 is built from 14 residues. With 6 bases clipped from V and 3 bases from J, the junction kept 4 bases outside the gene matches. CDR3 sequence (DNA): TGTGCCAGCAGGCTAGCGGGTAACTACAATGAGCAGTTCTTC. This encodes CASRLAGNYNEQFF.

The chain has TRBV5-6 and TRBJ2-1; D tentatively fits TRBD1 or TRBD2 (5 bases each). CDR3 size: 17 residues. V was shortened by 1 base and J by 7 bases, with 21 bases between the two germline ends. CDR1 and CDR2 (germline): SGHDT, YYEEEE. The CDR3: CASSLIGGVSGSNEQFF. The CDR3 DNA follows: TGTGCCAGCAGCTTGATTGGAGGTGTATCAGGGTCGAATGAGCAGTTCTTC. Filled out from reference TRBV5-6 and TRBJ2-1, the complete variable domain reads DAGVTQSPTHLIKTRGQQVTLRCSPKSGHDTVSWYQQALGQGPQFIFQYYEEEERQRGNFPDRFSGHQFPNYSSELNVNALLLGDSALYLCASSLIGGVSGSNEQFFGPGTRLTVL.